This TCR beta chain was obtained from a study of T cell responses to AZD1222 COVID-19 vaccine. About the study: Pooled in the analysis were second doses at about 4 or about 12 weeks. Findings of the study overall: At 160-218 and 743-854, vaccine-associated CD4 TCRs were dominant, and they spanned spike. Reportedly, nearly half the spike-specific TCRs target unmutated variant regions. White British ancestry dominated among donors, who included more females, and clonal diversity was possibly underestimated.

Remarks on this clone: Its antigen is not identified.

Sequencing was performed with immunoSEQ multiplex PCR; in TCRdb, only in-frame clones are kept and a portion is missing. This table holds 100,000 to 150,000 clones, about 87% found once. The CDR3 spans 16 residues. CDR1 and CDR2 from the germline V gene are LNHDA and SQIVND (reference sequence). The germline V and J ends were trimmed by 4 bases and 5 bases, with 18 bases remaining between them. This chain uses TRBV19 with TRBJ1-5, with D perhaps TRBD1 (5 bases). The TCR sequence derives from an adult in good health. The sequencing here drew on peripheral blood, taken on day 0 of AZD1222 vaccination. The CDR3 region has the DNA TGTGCCAGTAGTAAAGGGGCGGTCGGAGGGTATCAGCCCCAGCATTTT. The encoded protein is CASSKGAVGGYQPQHF.